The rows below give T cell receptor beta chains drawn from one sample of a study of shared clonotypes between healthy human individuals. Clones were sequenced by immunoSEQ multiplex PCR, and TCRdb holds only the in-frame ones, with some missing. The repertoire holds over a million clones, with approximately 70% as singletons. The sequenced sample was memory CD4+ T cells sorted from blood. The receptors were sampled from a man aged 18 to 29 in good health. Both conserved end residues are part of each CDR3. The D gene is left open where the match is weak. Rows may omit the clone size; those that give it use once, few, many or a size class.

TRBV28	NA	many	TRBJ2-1	CASSPVRLAEQFF	TGTGCCAGCAGCCCTGTACGCCTGGCTGAGCAGTTCTTC
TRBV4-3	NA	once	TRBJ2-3	CASSLSFSTDTQYF	TGCGCCAGCAGCCTCTCATTCTCCACAGATACGCAGTATTTT
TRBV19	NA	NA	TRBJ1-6	CASSAEGSSYNSPLHF	TGTGCCAGTAGTGCCGAAGGGAGCTCCTATAATTCACCCCTCCACTTT
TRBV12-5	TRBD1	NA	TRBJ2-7	CASASGTGVYEQYF	TGTGCTAGTGCAAGCGGGACAGGGGTCTACGAGCAGTACTTC
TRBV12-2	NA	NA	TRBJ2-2	CASRSGDTYTGELFF	TGTGCAAGTCGCTCAGGGGACACCTACACCGGGGAGCTGTTTTTT
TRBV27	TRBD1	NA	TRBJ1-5	CASSEAGQGTSNQPQHF	TGTGCCAGCAGTGAAGCGGGACAGGGGACGAGCAATCAGCCCCAGCATTTT
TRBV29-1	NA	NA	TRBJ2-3	CSVTVSTDTQYF	TGCAGCGTCACAGTGAGCACAGATACGCAGTATTTT
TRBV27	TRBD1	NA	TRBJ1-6	CASSLGTVTNNSPLHF	TGTGCCAGCAGTTTAGGGACAGTGACCAACAATTCACCCCTCCACTTT
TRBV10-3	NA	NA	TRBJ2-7	CAISQTSYEQYF	TGTGCCATCAGTCAGACTAGCTACGAGCAGTACTTC
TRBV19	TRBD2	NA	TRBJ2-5	CASSLGGRALGETQYF	TGTGCCAGTAGTCTAGGCGGGAGGGCCCTCGGGGAGACCCAGTACTTC
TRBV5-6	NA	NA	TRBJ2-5	CASSIPQSATQYF	TGTGCCAGCAGCATCCCACAATCAGCGACCCAGTACTTC
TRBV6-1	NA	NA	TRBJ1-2	CASTTGTSNYGYTF	TGTGCCAGCACCACAGGAACTAGTAACTATGGCTACACCTTC
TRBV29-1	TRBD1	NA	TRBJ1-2	CSVTLLGQGGYGYTF	TGCAGCGTCACCTTACTCGGACAGGGCGGCTATGGCTACACCTTC
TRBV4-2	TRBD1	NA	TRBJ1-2	CASSQLDRGDYYGYTF	TGTGCCAGCAGCCAATTAGACAGGGGCGACTACTATGGCTACACCTTC
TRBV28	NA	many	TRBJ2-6	CASSPSGAGANVLTF	TGTGCCAGCAGTCCGTCGGGGGCTGGGGCCAACGTCCTGACTTTC
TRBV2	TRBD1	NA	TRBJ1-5	CASRGTGDSNQPQHF	TGTGCCAGCAGAGGGACAGGGGATAGCAATCAGCCCCAGCATTTT
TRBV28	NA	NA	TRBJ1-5	CASTRFNQPQHF	TGTGCCAGCACGCGGTTCAATCAGCCCCAGCATTTT
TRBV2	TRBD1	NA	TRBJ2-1	CASPGQSSYNEQFF	TGTGCCAGTCCGGGACAGAGCTCCTACAATGAGCAGTTCTTC
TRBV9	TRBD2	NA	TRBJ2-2	CASSVAASGRSNTGELFF	TGTGCCAGCAGCGTAGCTGCTAGCGGGAGGTCGAACACCGGGGAGCTGTTTTTT
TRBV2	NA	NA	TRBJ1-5	CASSVGTDQPQHF	TGTGCCAGCAGTGTCGGTACAGATCAGCCCCAGCATTTT
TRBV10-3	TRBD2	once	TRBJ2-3	CAISPRGGDFQDTQYF	TGTGCCATCAGTCCCCGGGGGGGGGACTTCCAAGATACGCAGTATTTT
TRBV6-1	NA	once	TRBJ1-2	CAISEPTGRSGYGYTF	TGTGCCATCAGTGAGCCCACGGGTCGCTCGGGCTATGGCTACACCTTC
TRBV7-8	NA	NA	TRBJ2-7	CASSPGAVWYEQYF	TGTGCCAGCAGCCCCGGCGCGGTTTGGTACGAGCAGTACTTC
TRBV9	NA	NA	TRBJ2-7	CASSVGLSSYEQYF	TGTGCCAGCAGCGTGGGACTTAGTTCCTACGAGCAGTACTTC
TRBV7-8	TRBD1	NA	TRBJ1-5	CASSLRDRGINQPQHF	TGTGCCAGCAGCCTTCGGGACAGGGGAATAAATCAGCCCCAGCATTTT
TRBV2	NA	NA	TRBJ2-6	CASSTGSGANVLTF	TGTGCCAGCAGTACGGGGTCGGGGGCCAACGTCCTGACTTTC
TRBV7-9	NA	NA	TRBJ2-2	CASSQLVTGELFF	TGTGCCAGCAGCCAGCTAGTGACCGGGGAGCTGTTTTTT
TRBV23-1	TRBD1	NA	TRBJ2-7	CASSHRTGGNYEQYF	TGCGCCAGCAGTCATAGGACAGGGGGGAACTACGAGCAGTACTTC
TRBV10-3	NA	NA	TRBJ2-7	CAISESTAEQYF	TGTGCCATCAGTGAGTCGACAGCCGAGCAGTACTTC
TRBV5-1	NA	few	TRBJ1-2	CASSPSGNNYGYTF	TGCGCCAGCAGCCCCTCCGGGAACAACTATGGCTACACCTTC
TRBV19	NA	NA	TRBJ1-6	CASMAGTLNSPLHF	TGTGCCAGTATGGCAGGGACCCTCAATTCACCCCTCCACTTT
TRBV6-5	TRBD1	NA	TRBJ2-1	CASSPGTGFSEQFF	TGTGCCAGCAGCCCCGGGACAGGGTTTAGTGAGCAGTTCTTC
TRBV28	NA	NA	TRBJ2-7	CASSLSVGASEQYF	TGTGCCAGCAGTTTATCGGTGGGGGCTAGTGAGCAGTACTTC
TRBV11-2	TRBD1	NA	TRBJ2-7	CASSNGDRNEQYF	TGTGCCAGCAGCAATGGGGACAGAAACGAGCAGTACTTC
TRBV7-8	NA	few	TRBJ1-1	CASSLALGPNTEAFF	TGTGCCAGCAGCTTAGCGCTGGGGCCGAACACTGAAGCTTTCTTT
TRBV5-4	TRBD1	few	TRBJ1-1	CASSLGQGGTEAFF	TGTGCCAGCAGCTTGGGGCAGGGGGGCACTGAAGCTTTCTTT
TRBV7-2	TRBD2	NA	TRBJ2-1	CASSPRTSGYNEQFF	TGTGCCAGCAGCCCCCGGACTAGCGGATACAATGAGCAGTTCTTC
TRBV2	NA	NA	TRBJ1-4	CASKLEGEKLFF	TGTGCCTCAAAATTGGAGGGTGAAAAACTGTTTTTT
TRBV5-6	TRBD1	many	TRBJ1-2	CASSFTGTGINYGYTF	TGTGCCAGCAGCTTCACCGGGACAGGAATTAACTATGGCTACACCTTC
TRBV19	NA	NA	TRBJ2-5	CASSMDYRAQYF	TGTGCCAGTAGTATGGACTACCGCGCCCAGTACTTC
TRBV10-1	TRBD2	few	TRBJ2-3	CASRPGGSTDTQYF	TGCGCCAGCCGGCCGGGGGGAAGCACAGATACGCAGTATTTT
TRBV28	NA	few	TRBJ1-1	CASRLGSASNTEAFF	TGTGCCAGCAGGCTAGGGTCAGCATCGAACACTGAAGCTTTCTTT
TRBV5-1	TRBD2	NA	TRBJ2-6	CASRSGEGISGANVLTF	TGCGCCAGCAGGTCCGGGGAGGGTATTTCTGGGGCCAACGTCCTGACTTTC
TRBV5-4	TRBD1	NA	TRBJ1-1	CASSAGQDYTEAFF	TGTGCCAGCAGCGCCGGACAGGACTACACTGAAGCTTTCTTT
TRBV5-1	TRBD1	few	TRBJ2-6	CASSPRGPGANVLTF	TGCGCCAGCAGCCCCAGGGGGCCTGGGGCCAACGTCCTGACTTTC
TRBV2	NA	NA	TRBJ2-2	CASSERSASGELFF	TGTGCCAGCAGTGAAAGGTCCGCGTCCGGGGAGCTGTTTTTT
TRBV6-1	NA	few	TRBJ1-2	CASTETHSMGYGYTF	TGTGCCAGCACCGAAACCCACAGTATGGGCTATGGCTACACCTTC
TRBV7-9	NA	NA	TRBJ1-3	CASSLFPRAGNTIYF	TGTGCCAGCAGCTTATTCCCCAGAGCTGGAAACACCATATATTTT
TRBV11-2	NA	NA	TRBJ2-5	CASSKGIQETQYF	TGTGCCAGCAGTAAGGGGATCCAGGAGACCCAGTACTTC
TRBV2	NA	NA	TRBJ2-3	CATELGADTQYF	TGTGCCACCGAGCTAGGGGCAGATACGCAGTATTTT
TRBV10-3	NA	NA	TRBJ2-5	CAISESGMDQETQYF	TGTGCCATCAGTGAGTCGGGGATGGACCAAGAGACCCAGTACTTC